The rows below give T cell receptor beta chains drawn from one sample of a study of neurological immune-mediated disorders. TCRdb reprocessed the 5' RACE reads via MiXCR and lists one record per CDR3 protein. The sample includes approximately 66,000 distinct CDR3 sequences, nearly 3.5% of them seen just once. Sequenced material: PBMCs. The receptors were sampled from a man in his forties with multiple sclerosis. Both conserved end residues are part of each CDR3. The order of the fields is J gene, D gene, V gene, clone size, CDR3 DNA, CDR3 protein. D genes are given only for firm matches. Expanded clones are given a class, and other clones once, few, many or no size at all.

j_call: TRBJ2-7
d_call: NA
v_call: TRBV11-2
clone_size: many
cdr3_nt: TGTGCCAGCAGCGAATTACGCTGGGGGGCTCGCGCCGAGCAGTACTTC
cdr3_aa: CASSELRWGARAEQYF

j_call: TRBJ1-1
d_call: NA
v_call: TRBV27
clone_size: many
cdr3_nt: TGTGCCAGCAGTTGGGGGGGGAACACTGAAGCTTTCTTT
cdr3_aa: CASSWGGNTEAFF

j_call: TRBJ1-5
d_call: NA
v_call: TRBV20-1
clone_size: many
cdr3_nt: TGCAGTGCTAGAGGGGCAGCTTATAGCAATCAGCCCCAGCATTTT
cdr3_aa: CSARGAAYSNQPQHF

j_call: TRBJ1-1
d_call: TRBD1
v_call: TRBV7-9
clone_size: many
cdr3_nt: TGTGCCAGCAGCTTAGAGGGGGACAGAGAAGCTTTCTTT
cdr3_aa: CASSLEGDREAFF

j_call: TRBJ2-1
d_call: TRBD2
v_call: TRBV11-3
clone_size: many
cdr3_nt: TGTGCCAGCAGCTCTCATAGCGGGGGGGCCAATGAGCAGTTCTTC
cdr3_aa: CASSSHSGGANEQFF

j_call: TRBJ2-6
d_call: TRBD1
v_call: TRBV7-2
clone_size: many
cdr3_nt: TGTGCCAGCAGCTCGCCAGGGGGTTCTGGGGCCAACGTCCTGACTTTC
cdr3_aa: CASSSPGGSGANVLTF

j_call: TRBJ1-1
d_call: NA
v_call: TRBV12-3/TRBV12-4
clone_size: many
cdr3_nt: TGTGCCAGCAGGCGGGGGACTGAAGCTTTCTTT
cdr3_aa: CASRRGTEAFF

j_call: TRBJ1-1
d_call: TRBD1
v_call: TRBV5-1
clone_size: many
cdr3_nt: TGCGCCAGCAGCGCCCAAGGGGGCGTCAACACTGAAGCTTTCTTT
cdr3_aa: CASSAQGGVNTEAFF

j_call: TRBJ1-5
d_call: NA
v_call: TRBV2
clone_size: many
cdr3_nt: TGTGCCAGCACCCGAGGGGGGGAACAGCCCCAGCATTTT
cdr3_aa: CASTRGGEQPQHF

j_call: TRBJ2-4
d_call: TRBD1
v_call: TRBV5-4
clone_size: many
cdr3_nt: TGTGCCAGCAGCCCGGACAGGGGAGGGAACATTCAGTACTTC
cdr3_aa: CASSPDRGGNIQYF

j_call: TRBJ2-3
d_call: TRBD2
v_call: TRBV7-2
clone_size: many
cdr3_nt: TGTGCCAGCAGCTTTAGGCCACTAGCGGGGGGGAGAACGCAGTATTTT
cdr3_aa: CASSFRPLAGGRTQYF

j_call: TRBJ1-1
d_call: NA
v_call: TRBV20-1
clone_size: many
cdr3_nt: TGCAGTGCTAGAGACAACCGAAGAGGGGCGAACACTGAAGCTTTCTTT
cdr3_aa: CSARDNRRGANTEAFF

j_call: TRBJ2-1
d_call: TRBD1
v_call: TRBV12-3/TRBV12-4
clone_size: many
cdr3_nt: TGTGCCAGCAGTTACGAGACAGGGTTTTACAATGAGCAGTTCTTC
cdr3_aa: CASSYETGFYNEQFF

j_call: TRBJ1-1
d_call: NA
v_call: TRBV7-9
clone_size: many
cdr3_nt: TGTGCCGAGGGGGAGGACATGAACACTGAAGCTTTCTTT
cdr3_aa: CAEGEDMNTEAFF

j_call: TRBJ2-6
d_call: TRBD1
v_call: TRBV30
clone_size: few
cdr3_nt: TGTGCCTGGAGCATACAGGGGGCTGGGGCCAACGTCCTGACTTTC
cdr3_aa: CAWSIQGAGANVLTF

j_call: TRBJ2-7
d_call: TRBD1
v_call: TRBV5-5
clone_size: many
cdr3_nt: TGTGCCAGCAGCTTAGGGACAGGGGTGTCCGAGCAGTACTTC
cdr3_aa: CASSLGTGVSEQYF

j_call: TRBJ2-1
d_call: NA
v_call: TRBV5-1
clone_size: many
cdr3_nt: TGCGCCAGCAGCTTGGGCAGGGCAAATGAGCAGTTCTTC
cdr3_aa: CASSLGRANEQFF

j_call: TRBJ1-5
d_call: TRBD1
v_call: TRBV7-9
clone_size: many
cdr3_nt: TGTGCCAGCAGCTCGACAGGGCCCGGTGATCAGACCCAGAATTTT
cdr3_aa: CASSSTGPGDQTQNF

j_call: TRBJ2-2
d_call: TRBD2
v_call: TRBV11-2
clone_size: many
cdr3_nt: TGTGCCAGCAGCAAACCAGGGCTAGCGGACACCGGGGAGCTGTTTTTT
cdr3_aa: CASSKPGLADTGELFF

j_call: TRBJ2-7
d_call: TRBD1
v_call: TRBV18
clone_size: NA
cdr3_nt: TGTGCCAGCTCACCGGGGACAGGGACCTACGAGCAGTACTTC
cdr3_aa: CASSPGTGTYEQYF

j_call: TRBJ1-3
d_call: NA
v_call: TRBV20-1
clone_size: many
cdr3_nt: TGCAGTGCTTTTACCGGGACAAACTCTGGAAACACCATATATTTT
cdr3_aa: CSAFTGTNSGNTIYF

j_call: TRBJ2-7
d_call: TRBD1
v_call: TRBV20-1
clone_size: many
cdr3_nt: TGCAGTGCTAGAGGACAGGGCCGCAACGAGCAGTACTTC
cdr3_aa: CSARGQGRNEQYF